This TCR beta chain emerged from a study of blood T cell repertoires in COVID-19. Assay: immunoSEQ multiplex PCR; the TCRdb copy retains only in-frame clones and omits some. This sample has roughly 420,000 clones, with approximately 90% found just once. The study drew participants aged about 18 to 89 years from roughly 25 US areas. CDR1 SNHLY and CDR2 FYNNEI come from the germline V gene. The CDR3 is 12 amino acids. The junction had 4 bases not matched to a gene; V was cut back by 5 bases and J by 8 bases. The V and J genes are TRBV2 and TRBJ2-7; 9 bases agree with TRBD1. The sequence was collected from a woman in her 30s with acute COVID-19. Sequenced material: PBMCs or T cells enriched from blood (not recorded which). In DNA form, the CDR3 reads TGTGCCAGCAGTTTGGGACAGGGCAAGCAGTACTTC. Encoded protein: CASSLGQGKQYF.